This T cell receptor (beta chain) was captured by sequencing in a study of T cell responses to AZD1222 COVID-19 vaccine (dated by TCRdb to about 2021). Turning to the overall study: TCR sequencing covered more than 230 trial participants: around 210 given two doses of AZD1222 and about 26 given two doses of MenACWY control vaccine. Trial participants were enrolled by age into 18-55, 56-69 and 70-plus year subgroups, with approximately 160, 26 and 62 TCR-sequenced participants respectively.

The CDR3 regions of human TCRbeta chains were analyzed by immunosequencing. Processing in the source paper ran as follows. Repertoire TCRs were matched against a reference library of SARS-CoV-2-specific TCRs generated with the MIRA antigen-specificity platform. Breadth was defined as the fraction of unique TCRs that were SARS-CoV-2-associated. Depth was defined as the fraction of total T cells that were SARS-CoV-2-associated. Using the MIRA data, each spike-specific TCR was assigned both to the spike region to which the TCR was reactive and to a CD4 or CD8 class. Log10-transformed breadth and depth values were compared by one-way ANOVA with Sidak's multiple comparisons tests. The clones in this table, taken by TCRdb from immuneACCESS, are in-frame only. Not every clone is retained; where verified, under half of the shortfall comes from an unresolved V gene, and the cause of the rest is unknown. Clone size and V and J calls were adopted from that table, with D and trimming inferred from the DNA. The sample profile shows 120,000 or so clones; around nine tenths of them were found once. 11% of the sample goes to the ten largest clones.

From its cysteine to its phenylalanine, the CDR3 spans 16 amino acids. Only CDR3 DNA remains: 48 bases, in frame from the first base. Germline trimming: 7 bases from V, 5 bases from J; junction bases outside gene matches: 15. CDR1 and CDR2 were assigned from the germline V gene as SGHVS and FQNEAQ. A remark on this clone: The clone's antigen remains unknown. No much larger clone exists at a distance of one base, and base qualities are not known.

The sample's time point label is to be understood as: baseline before first vaccination. The label giving this sample's treatment or condition can be read as: meningococcal conjugate vaccine given as trial control. Vaccinee samples came from UK trials COV001 and COV002, including a single-blind randomized controlled phase 2/3 trial of AZD1222 (ChAdOx1 nCoV-19) in healthy adults. For TCRbeta chain sequencing, PBMC samples were collected from trial participants at day 0 and at day 28 after the second dose. Summary of the overall study and its limitations: Nearly half of unique spike-specific TCRs reportedly recognized epitopes outside regions mutated in the B.1.351 and B.1.1.7 variants. The 56-69-year group was small, and its depth increase did not reach significance, likely because of low power. A significant rise in spike-specific TCR breadth and depth was observed after two AZD1222 doses relative to day 0 and relative to MenACWY recipients. Participants were mostly white British, with more females than males. The authors suggested clonal diversity may have been underestimated. CD4 TCRs associated with the vaccine covered the entire spike protein, and the dominant responses were in regions 160-218 and 743-854. Because no samples from the day 14 peak response were available, repertoires could be characterized only after the peak T cell response. Conclusions about previously exposed vaccinees are limited because only five to seven AZD1222 recipients were SARS-CoV-2 seropositive at baseline.

This chain is built from TRBV7-8 and TRBJ2-7; TRBD1 lines up with 9 middle nucleotides. The clonotype was recovered from an adult in good health. The source material was peripheral blood, sampled on day 0 of MenACWY control vaccination. The nucleotide sequence is TGTGCCAGCATCTGGGGAGCGGGACAGGGTTCTCACGAGCAGTACTTC. Translation gives CASIWGAGQGSHEQYF.